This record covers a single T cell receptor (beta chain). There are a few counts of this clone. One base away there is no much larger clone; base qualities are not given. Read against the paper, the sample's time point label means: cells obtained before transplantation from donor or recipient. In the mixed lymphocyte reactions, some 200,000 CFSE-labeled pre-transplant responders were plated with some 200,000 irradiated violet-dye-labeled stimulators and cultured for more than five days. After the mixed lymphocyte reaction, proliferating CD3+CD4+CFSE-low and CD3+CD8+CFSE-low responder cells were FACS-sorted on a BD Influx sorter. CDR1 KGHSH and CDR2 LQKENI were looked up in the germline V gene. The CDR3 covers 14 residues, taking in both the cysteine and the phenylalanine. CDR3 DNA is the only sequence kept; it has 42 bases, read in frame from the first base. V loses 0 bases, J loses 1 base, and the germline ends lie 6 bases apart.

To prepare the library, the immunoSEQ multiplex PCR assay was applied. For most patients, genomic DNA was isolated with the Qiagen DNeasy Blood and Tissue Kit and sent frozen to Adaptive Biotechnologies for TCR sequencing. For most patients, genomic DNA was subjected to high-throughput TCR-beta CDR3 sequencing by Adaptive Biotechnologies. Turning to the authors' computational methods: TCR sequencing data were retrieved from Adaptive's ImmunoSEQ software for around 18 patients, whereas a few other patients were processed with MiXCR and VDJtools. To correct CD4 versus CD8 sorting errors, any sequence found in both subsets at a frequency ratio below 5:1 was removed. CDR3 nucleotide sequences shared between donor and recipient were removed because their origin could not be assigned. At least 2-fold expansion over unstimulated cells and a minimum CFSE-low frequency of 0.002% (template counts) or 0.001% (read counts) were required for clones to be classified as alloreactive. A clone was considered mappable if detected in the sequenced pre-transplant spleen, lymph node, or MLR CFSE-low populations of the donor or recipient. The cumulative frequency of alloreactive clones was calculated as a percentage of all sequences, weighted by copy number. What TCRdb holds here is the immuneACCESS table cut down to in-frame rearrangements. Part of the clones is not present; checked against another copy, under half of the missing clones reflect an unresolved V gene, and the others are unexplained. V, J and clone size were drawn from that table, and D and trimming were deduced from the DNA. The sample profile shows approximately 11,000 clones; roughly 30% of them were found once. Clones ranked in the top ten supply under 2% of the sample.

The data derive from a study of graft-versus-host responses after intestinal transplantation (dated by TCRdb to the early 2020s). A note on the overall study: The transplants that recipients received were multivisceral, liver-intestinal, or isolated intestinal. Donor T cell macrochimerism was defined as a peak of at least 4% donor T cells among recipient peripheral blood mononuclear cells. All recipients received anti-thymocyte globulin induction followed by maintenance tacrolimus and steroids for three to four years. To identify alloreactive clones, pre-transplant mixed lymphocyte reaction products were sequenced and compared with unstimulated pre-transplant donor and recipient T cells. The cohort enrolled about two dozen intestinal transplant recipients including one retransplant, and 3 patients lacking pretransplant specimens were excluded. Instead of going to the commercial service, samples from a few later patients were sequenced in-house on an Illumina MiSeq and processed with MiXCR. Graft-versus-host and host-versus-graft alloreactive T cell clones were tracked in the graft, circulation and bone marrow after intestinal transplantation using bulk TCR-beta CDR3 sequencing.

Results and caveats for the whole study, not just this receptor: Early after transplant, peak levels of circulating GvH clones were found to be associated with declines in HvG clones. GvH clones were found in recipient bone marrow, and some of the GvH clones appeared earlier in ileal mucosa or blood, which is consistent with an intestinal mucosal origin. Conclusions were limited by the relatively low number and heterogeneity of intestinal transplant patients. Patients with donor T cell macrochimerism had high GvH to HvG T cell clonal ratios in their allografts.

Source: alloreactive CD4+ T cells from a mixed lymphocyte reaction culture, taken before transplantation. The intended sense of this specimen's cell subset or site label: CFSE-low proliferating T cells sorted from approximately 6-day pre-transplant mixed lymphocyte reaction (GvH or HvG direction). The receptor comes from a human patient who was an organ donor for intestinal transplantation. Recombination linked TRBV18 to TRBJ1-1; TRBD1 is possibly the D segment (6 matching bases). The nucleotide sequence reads TGTGCCAGCTCACCACCGGGGGCGAACACTGAAGCTTTCTTT. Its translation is CASSPPGANTEAFF. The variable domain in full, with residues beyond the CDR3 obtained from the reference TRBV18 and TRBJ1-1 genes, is NAGVMQNPRHLVRRRGQEARLRCSPMKGHSHVYWYRQLPEEGLKFMVYLQKENIIDESGMPKERFSAEFPKEGPSILRIQQVVRGDSAAYFCASSPPGANTEAFFGQGTRLTVV.